This T cell receptor beta chain originates from a study of CD8 T cells in Susac syndrome. This clonotype has a single count. Trimming stripped 4 bases from V and 1 base from J, with 7 bases between. CDR3 length: 12 amino acids. Germline lookup yields CDR1 SQVTM and CDR2 ANQGSEA. Sequencing of TCR beta, carried out with a high-throughput approach, was applied to CD8+ and CD4+ T cells from the blood. TEMRA cells were FACS-enriched, and CD8+ and CD4+ T cells were isolated negatively. RNA, at roughly 0.45 to 1 ug, was reverse transcribed with random hexamers. An immunoSEQ multiplex PCR amplified TCR beta CDR3 over 54 Vbeta and 13 Jbeta. TCRdb redid the calling of the immunoSEQ multiplex PCR reads with MiXCR, one entry per CDR3 protein. The data contain about 130,000 distinct CDR3 sequences, more than 90% of them singletons.

The sequence derives from a human donor in good health. Material: CD4+ T cells from PBMCs. The rearrangement uses TRBV29-1 and TRBJ1-1; D unclear. CDR3: CSVGWENTEAFF. The DNA for the CDR3 is TGCAGCGTTGGGTGGGAGAACACTGAAGCTTTCTTT.